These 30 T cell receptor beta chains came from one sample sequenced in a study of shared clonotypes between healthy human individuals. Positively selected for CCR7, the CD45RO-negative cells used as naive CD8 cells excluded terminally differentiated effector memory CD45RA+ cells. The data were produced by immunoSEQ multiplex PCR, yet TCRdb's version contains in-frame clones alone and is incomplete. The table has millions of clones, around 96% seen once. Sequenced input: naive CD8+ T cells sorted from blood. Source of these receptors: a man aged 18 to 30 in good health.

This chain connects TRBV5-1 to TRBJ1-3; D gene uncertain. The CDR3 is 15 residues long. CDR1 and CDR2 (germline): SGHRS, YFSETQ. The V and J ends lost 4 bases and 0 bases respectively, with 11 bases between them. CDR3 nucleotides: TGCGCCAGCAGCCCCGACCGGAACTCTGGAAACACCATATATTTT. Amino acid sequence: CASSPDRNSGNTIYF.

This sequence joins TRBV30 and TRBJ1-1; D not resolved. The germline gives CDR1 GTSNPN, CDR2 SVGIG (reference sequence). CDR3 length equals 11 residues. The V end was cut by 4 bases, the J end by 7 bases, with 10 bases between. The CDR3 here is CAWNDGNEAFF. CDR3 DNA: TGTGCCTGGAACGACGGGAATGAAGCTTTCTTT.

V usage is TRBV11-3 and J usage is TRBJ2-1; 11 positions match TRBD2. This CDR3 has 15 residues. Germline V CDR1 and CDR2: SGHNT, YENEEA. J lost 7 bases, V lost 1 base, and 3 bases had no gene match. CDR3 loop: CASSLGASGGNEQFF. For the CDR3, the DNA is TGTGCCAGCAGCTTAGGGGCTAGCGGGGGGAATGAGCAGTTCTTC.

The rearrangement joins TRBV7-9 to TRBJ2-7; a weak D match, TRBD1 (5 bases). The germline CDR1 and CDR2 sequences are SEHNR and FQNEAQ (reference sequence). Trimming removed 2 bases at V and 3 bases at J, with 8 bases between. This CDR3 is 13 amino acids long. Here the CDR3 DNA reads TGTGCCAGCAGCTTACAGGGTGTCTACGAGCAGTACTTC. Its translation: CASSLQGVYEQYF.

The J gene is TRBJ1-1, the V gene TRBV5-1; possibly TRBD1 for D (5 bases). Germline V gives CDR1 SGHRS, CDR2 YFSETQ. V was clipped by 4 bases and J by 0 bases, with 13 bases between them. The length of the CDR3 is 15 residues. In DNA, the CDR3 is TGCGCCAGCAGCCCATACCGGGGCCTGAACACTGAAGCTTTCTTT. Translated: CASSPYRGLNTEAFF. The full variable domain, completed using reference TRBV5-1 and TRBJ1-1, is KAGVTQTPRYLIKTRGQQVTLSCSPISGHRSVSWYQQTPGQGLQFLFEYFSETQRNKGNFPGRFSGRQFSNSRSEMNVSTLELGDSALYLCASSPYRGLNTEAFFGQGTRLTVV.

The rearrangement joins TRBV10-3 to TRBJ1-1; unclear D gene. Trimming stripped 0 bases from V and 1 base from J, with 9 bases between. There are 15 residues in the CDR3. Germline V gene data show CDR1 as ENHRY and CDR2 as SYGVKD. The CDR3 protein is CAISESEPTNTEAFF. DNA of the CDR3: TGTGCCATCAGTGAGTCGGAACCCACGAACACTGAAGCTTTCTTT.

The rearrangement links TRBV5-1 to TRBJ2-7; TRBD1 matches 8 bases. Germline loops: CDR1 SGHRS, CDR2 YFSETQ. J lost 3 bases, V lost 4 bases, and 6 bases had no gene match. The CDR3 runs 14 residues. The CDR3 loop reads CASSNLGQGYEQYF. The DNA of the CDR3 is TGCGCCAGCAGCAACCTCGGACAGGGCTACGAGCAGTACTTC.

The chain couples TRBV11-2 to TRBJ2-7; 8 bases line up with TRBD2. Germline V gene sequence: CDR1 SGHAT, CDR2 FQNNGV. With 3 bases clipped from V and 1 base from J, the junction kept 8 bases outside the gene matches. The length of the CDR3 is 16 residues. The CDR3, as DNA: TGTGCCAGCAGCTTCGGGTGGGGCGGGAGGTCCTACGAGCAGTACTTC. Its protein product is CASSFGWGGRSYEQYF.

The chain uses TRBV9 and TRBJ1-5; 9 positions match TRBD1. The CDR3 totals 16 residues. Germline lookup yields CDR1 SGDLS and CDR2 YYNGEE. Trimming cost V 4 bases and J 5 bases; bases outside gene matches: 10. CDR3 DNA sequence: TGTGCCAGCAGCTCCAGACAGGGGGAGTTTTATCAGCCCCAGCATTTT. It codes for CASSSRQGEFYQPQHF.

CDR3 sequence: CASSYGPVGEKLFF. CDR3 sequence (DNA): TGTGCCAGCAGTTACGGGCCGGTGGGCGAAAAACTGTTTTTT. J is TRBJ1-4 and V is TRBV6-5, with D hard to call. The CDR3 is 14 residues long. V dropped 2 bases and J dropped 8 bases, with 12 bases sitting between them. The V gene's germline CDR1 is MNHEY and CDR2 SVGAGI.

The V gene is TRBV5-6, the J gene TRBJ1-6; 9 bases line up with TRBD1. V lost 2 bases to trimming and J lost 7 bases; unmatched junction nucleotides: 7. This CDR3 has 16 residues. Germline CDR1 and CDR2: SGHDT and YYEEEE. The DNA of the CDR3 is TGTGCCAGCAGCTTCTCCACAGGGGGCATGAATTCACCCCTCCACTTT. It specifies CASSFSTGGMNSPLHF.

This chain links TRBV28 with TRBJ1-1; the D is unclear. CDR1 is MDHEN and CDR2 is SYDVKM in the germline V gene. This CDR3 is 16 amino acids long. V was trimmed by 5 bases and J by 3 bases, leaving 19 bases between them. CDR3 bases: TGTGCCAGCAGTCCTACCGGGTATCAACGGGACACTGAAGCTTTCTTT. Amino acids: CASSPTGYQRDTEAFF.

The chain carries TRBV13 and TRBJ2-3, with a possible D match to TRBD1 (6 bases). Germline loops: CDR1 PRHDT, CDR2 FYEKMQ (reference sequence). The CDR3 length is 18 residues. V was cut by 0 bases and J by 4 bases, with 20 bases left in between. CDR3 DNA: TGTGCCAGCAGCTTAGGGTCTAGGGGGAGCGTGAACGCAGATACGCAGTATTTT. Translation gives CASSLGSRGSVNADTQYF. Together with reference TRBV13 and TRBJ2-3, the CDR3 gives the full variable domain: AAGVIQSPRHLIKEKRETATLKCYPIPRHDTVYWYQQGPGQDPQFLISFYEKMQSDKGSIPDRFSAQQFSDYHSELNMSSLELGDSALYFCASSLGSRGSVNADTQYFGPGTRLTVL.

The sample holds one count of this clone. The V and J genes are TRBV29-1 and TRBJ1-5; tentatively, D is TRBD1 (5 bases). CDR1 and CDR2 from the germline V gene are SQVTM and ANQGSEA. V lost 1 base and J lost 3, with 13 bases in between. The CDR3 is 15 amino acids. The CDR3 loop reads CSVEVSGRDNQPQHF. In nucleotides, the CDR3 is TGCAGCGTTGAAGTCTCCGGCAGGGACAATCAGCCCCAGCATTTT. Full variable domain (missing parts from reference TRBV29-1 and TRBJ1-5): SAVISQKPSRDICQRGTSLTIQCQVDSQVTMMFWYRQQPGQSLTLIATANQGSEATYESGFVIDKFPISRPNLTFSTLTVSNMSPEDSSIYLCSVEVSGRDNQPQHFGDGTRLSIL.

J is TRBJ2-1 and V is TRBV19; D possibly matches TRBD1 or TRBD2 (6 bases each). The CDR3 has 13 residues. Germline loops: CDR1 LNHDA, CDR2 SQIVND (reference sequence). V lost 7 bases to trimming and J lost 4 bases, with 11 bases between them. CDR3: CASTPGAYNEQFF. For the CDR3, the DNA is TGTGCCAGTACCCCGGGGGCGTACAATGAGCAGTTCTTC.

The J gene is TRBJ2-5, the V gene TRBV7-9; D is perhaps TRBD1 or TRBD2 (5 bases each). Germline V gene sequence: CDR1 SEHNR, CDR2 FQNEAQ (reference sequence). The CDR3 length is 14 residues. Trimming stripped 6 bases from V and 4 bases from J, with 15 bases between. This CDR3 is CASSPEIGGETQYF. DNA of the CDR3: TGTGCCAGCAGTCCTGAGATTGGGGGAGAGACCCAGTACTTC.

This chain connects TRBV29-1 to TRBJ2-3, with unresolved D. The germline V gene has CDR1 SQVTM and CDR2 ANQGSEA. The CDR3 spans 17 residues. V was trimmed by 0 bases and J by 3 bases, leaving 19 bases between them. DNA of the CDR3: TGCAGCGTTGAAGATAGTGCCCTCTCCTTAGGTACAGATACGCAGTATTTT. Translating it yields CSVEDSALSLGTDTQYF.

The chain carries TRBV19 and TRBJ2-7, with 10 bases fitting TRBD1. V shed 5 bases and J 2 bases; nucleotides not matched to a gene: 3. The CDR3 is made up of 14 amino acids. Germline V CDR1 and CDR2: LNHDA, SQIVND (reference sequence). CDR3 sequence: CASSLGQGTYEQYF. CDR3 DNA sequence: TGTGCCAGTAGTCTGGGACAGGGGACCTACGAGCAGTACTTC.

The CDR3 nucleotides are TGTGCCAGCAGCGTAGGCCAGTCACTCACAGATACGCAGTATTTT. Translation gives CASSVGQSLTDTQYF. The chain has TRBV9 and TRBJ2-3, with D uncertain. The CDR3 contains 15 residues. Trimming left V 0 bases short and J 2 bases short, with 10 bases between. Germline V lookup: CDR1 SGDLS, CDR2 YYNGEE.

CDR3 in DNA: TGCGCCAGCAGTGAGTCGGCACAGTTGACCGGGGAGCTGTTTTTT. Amino acids: CASSESAQLTGELFF. The chain joins TRBV10-2 to TRBJ2-2; D unresolved. Germline CDR1 and CDR2: WSHSY and SAAADI. This CDR3 has 15 amino acids. V shed 0 bases and J shed 5 bases, with 10 bases lying between them.

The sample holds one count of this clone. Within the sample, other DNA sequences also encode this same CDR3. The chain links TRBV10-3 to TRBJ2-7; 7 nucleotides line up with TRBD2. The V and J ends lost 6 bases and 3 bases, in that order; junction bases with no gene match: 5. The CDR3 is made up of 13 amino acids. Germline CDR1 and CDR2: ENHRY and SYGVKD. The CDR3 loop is CAISEGTNYEQYF. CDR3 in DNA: TGTGCCATCAGCGAAGGGACTAACTACGAGCAGTACTTC.

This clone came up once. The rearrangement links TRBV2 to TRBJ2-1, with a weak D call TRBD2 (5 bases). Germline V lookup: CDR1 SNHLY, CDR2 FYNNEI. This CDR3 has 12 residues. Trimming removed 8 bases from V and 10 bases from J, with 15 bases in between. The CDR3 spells CASGLRLAEQFF. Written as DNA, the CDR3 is TGTGCCAGCGGACTCCGGTTGGCGGAGCAGTTCTTC. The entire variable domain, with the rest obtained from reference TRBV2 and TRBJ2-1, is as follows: EPEVTQTPSHQVTQMGQEVILRCVPISNHLYFYWYRQILGQKVEFLVSFYNNEISEKSEIFDDQFSVERPDGSNFTLKIRSTKLEDSAMYFCASGLRLAEQFFGPGTRLTVL.

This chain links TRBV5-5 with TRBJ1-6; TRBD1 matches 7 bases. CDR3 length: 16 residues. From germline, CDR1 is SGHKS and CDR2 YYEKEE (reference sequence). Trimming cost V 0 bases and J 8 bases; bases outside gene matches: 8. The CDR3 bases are TGTGCCAGCAGCTTGGGACCGGGACAGAGTTATTCACCCCTCCACTTT. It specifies CASSLGPGQSYSPLHF.

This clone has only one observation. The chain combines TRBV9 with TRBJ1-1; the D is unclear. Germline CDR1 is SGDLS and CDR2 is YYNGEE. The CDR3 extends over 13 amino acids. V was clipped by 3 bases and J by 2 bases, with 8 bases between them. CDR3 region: CASSAWSNTEAFF. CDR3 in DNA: TGTGCCAGCAGCGCGTGGTCCAACACTGAAGCTTTCTTT. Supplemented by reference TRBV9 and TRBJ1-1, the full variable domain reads DSGVTQTPKHLITATGQRVTLRCSPRSGDLSVYWYQQSLDQGLQFLIQYYNGEERAKGNILERFSAQQFPDLHSELNLSSLELGDSALYFCASSAWSNTEAFFGQGTRLTVV.

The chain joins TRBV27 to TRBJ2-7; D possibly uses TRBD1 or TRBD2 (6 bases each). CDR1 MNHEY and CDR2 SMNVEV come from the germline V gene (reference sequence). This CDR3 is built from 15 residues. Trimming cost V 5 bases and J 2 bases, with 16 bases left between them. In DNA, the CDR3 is TGTGCCAGCAGTACGGCGGGACAAGGGGCCTACGAGCAGTACTTC. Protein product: CASSTAGQGAYEQYF.

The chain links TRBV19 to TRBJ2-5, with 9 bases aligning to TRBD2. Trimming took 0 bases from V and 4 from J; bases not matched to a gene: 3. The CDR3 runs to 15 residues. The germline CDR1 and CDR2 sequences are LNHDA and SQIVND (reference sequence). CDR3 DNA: TGTGCCAGTAGTATAGATGCGGGGGGGCCAGAGACCCAGTACTTC. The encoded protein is CASSIDAGGPETQYF. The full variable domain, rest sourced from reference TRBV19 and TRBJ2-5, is DGGITQSPKYLFRKEGQNVTLSCEQNLNHDAMYWYRQDPGQGLRLIYYSQIVNDFQKGDIAEGYSVSREKKESFPLTVTSAQKNPTAFYLCASSIDAGGPETQYFGPGTRLLVL.

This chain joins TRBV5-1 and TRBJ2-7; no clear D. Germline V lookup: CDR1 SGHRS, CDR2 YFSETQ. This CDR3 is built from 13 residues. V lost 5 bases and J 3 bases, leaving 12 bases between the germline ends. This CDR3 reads CASSRAASYEQYF. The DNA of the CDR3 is TGCGCCAGCAGTAGGGCCGCGAGCTACGAGCAGTACTTC.

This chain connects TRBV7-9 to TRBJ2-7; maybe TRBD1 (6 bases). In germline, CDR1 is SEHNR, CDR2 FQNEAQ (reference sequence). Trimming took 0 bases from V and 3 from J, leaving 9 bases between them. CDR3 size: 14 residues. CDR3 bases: TGTGCCAGCAGCTTAGCGGGACATTTCTACGAGCAGTACTTC. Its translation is CASSLAGHFYEQYF.

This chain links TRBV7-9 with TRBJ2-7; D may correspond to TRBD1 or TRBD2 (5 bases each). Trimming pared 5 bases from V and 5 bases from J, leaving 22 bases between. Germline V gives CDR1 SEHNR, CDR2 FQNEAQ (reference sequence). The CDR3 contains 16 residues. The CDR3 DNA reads TGTGCCAGCAGCCCTTATACGCCGGGACCGCTTGACGAGCAGTACTTC. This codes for CASSPYTPGPLDEQYF.

The CDR3 loop reads CAISESTGWADTQYF. The CDR3 DNA sequence: TGTGCCATCAGTGAGTCGACAGGGTGGGCAGATACGCAGTATTTT. The chain is built from TRBV10-3 and TRBJ2-3; 7 bases fit TRBD1. V shed 0 bases and J 4 bases; nucleotides not matched to a gene: 4. Germline CDR1 is ENHRY and CDR2 is SYGVKD. The CDR3 spans 15 residues.